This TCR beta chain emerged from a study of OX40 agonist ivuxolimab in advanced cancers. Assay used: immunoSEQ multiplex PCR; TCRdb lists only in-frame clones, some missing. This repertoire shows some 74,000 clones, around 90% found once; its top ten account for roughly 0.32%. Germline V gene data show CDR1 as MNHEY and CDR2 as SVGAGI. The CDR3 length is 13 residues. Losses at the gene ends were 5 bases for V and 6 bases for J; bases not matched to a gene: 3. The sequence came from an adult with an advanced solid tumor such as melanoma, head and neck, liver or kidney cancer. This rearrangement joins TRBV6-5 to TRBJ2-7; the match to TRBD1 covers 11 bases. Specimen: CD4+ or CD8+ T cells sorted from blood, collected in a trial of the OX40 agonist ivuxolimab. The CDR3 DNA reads TGTGCCAGCAGTCGGACAGGGGGCGTCGAGCAGTACGTC. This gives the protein CASSRTGGVEQYV.